This T cell receptor (beta chain) appears in the sequencing data of a study of blood T cell repertoires in COVID-19. For the study at large: Samples came from the United States, Italy and Spain, spanning acute and convalescent COVID-19. The analysed material was cDNA or gDNA that came from T cells, B-cell-depleted T cells, or PBMCs.

This clone was recorded only once. The Seattle patients, enrolled during active infection, were followed longitudinally. In the study's own analysis: Amplification with reference gene primers provided the estimates of nucleated cell counts. Profiling relied on immunoSEQ multiplex PCR, and the TCRdb table lists in-frame clones only, not all of them. D and trimming were read from the DNA, whereas the V and J calls and clone size are those reported in that table. The sample holds tens of thousands of clones; around 90% are singletons and the top ten take 0.4% to 0.55%. The clonotype was recovered from a man aged 50 or older with COVID-19, enrolled during active disease. The sample was peripheral blood.

CDR3 amino acids: CASSSMTSGSPDEQFF. In nucleotides, the CDR3 is TGTGCCAGCAGCTCCATGACTAGCGGGAGTCCGGATGAGCAGTTCTTC. The genes are TRBV3-1 (or the pseudogene TRBV3-2) and TRBJ2-1, with 12 bases that match TRBD2. This CDR3 is 16 amino acids long. Germline CDR1 and CDR2: LGHDT and YNNKEL (reference sequence). V was clipped by 5 bases and J by 8 bases; unmatched bases: 10.